The subject of this entry is one TCR beta chain. Donors uniformly comprised healthy Caucasians. This CDR3 is built from 12 residues. CDR1 and CDR2 (germline): MDHEN, SYDVKM. J gave up 9 bases and V 11 bases, and 8 bases lay outside the gene matches. These data belong to a study of identical twins. TCRdb reprocessed the 5' RACE reads with MiXCR, giving one entry per CDR3 protein. The data show about 660,000 distinct CDR3 sequences, 8.6% seen once. These data are also associated with another study on yellow fever vaccine responses in identical twins.

What was sequenced was PBMCs. The chain has TRBV28 and TRBJ2-1, with 9 bases identical to TRBD2. This clonotype was obtained from a woman aged 18-29 years in good health. The CDR3 region is CAVVAGEGEQFF. CDR3 bases: TGTGCCGTGGTAGCGGGGGAGGGTGAGCAGTTCTTC.